The 14 T cell receptor beta chains reported below all come from one sample, sequenced in a study of immune heterogeneity within non-small cell lung tumors (dated by TCRdb to the late 2010s). TCRdb shows the sequencer as HiSeq X Ten. A multiplex PCR system amplified the TCR beta CDR3 region, with a first 10-cycle round using 32 V-gene forward and 13 J-gene reverse primers. TCRdb passed the public sequencing reads through fastp at Q25 and MiXCR, retaining productive beta sequences. Entries are consolidated by CDR3 protein sequence, retaining the most common genes and DNA. Counted in this sample were 10,000 to 15,000 distinct CDR3 sequences; about 22% of them appeared once. The top ten clonotypes cover roughly 4.5% of the sample. The TCR template was genomic DNA extracted from bulk tumor tissue, and around 540 ng of gDNA was amplified for each sample. During surgery, several biopsies were collected from each primary tumor and placed as far from one another as possible within the tumor mass. The study cohort was described as untreated, and the patients were newly diagnosed NSCLC cases having curative surgery.

Sequenced sample: lung tumor tissue. All receptors derive from a man in his 60s with non-small cell lung cancer.

This clonotype was seen just once. This clone may be a read error of a much larger clone one base away. The chain is built from TRBV12-3 or TRBV12-4 and TRBJ1-1; D possibly corresponds to TRBD1 (5 bases). The CDR3 covers 12 residues. CDR3 loop: CVSSYRGSEAFF. Written as DNA, the CDR3 is TGTGTCAGCAGTTACCGGGGGTCTGAAGCTTTCTTT.

Sample share makes this clonotype medium-sized. V is TRBV6-1 and J is TRBJ2-1; 10 positions agree with TRBD2. CDR3 length equals 14 residues. Germline V CDR1 and CDR2: MNHNS, SASEGT. Trimming at V came to 9 bases and at J to 4 bases, leaving 6 bases not matched to a gene. The CDR3 bases are TGTGCCAGTCGATCTAGCGGGAGTTACAATGAGCAGTTCTTC. Translating gives CASRSSGSYNEQFF.

This clonotype has a handful of counts. The DNA of the CDR3 is TGTGCTAGTGGTTTGGAGGGGCGAGAGTTATACACCATATATTTT. It is translated as CASGLEGRELYTIYF. The V and J genes are TRBV12-5 and TRBJ1-3, with a possible D match to TRBD1 (5 bases). Germline CDR1 reads LGHNT; CDR2 reads FRNRAP. V lost 1 base and J lost 8, with 15 bases in between. This CDR3 has 15 residues.

In this sample, this clonotype is large. The chain carries TRBV27 and TRBJ2-7; TRBD1 is a possible D gene (6 bases). The CDR3 loop spans 14 amino acids. The V and J ends lost 3 bases and 1 base respectively, with 10 bases between them. Per germline, CDR1 MNHEY and CDR2 SMNVEV (reference sequence). The CDR3 nucleotides are TGTGCCAGCAGTTTCAGGGGAAATTCCTACGAGCAGTACTTC. Translated, it gives CASSFRGNSYEQYF.

This clonotype is classed as medium-sized. The J gene is TRBJ1-5, the V gene TRBV28, with D perhaps TRBD1 (5 bases). V lost 3 bases, J lost 6 bases, and 15 bases lay in between. The CDR3 is 15 amino acids. Germline values: CDR1 MDHEN, CDR2 SYDVKM. CDR3 in amino acids: CASSFPGVRGQPQHF. CDR3 in DNA: TGTGCCAGCAGTTTTCCGGGGGTCCGAGGTCAGCCCCAGCATTTT.

V gene TRBV6-2 or TRBV6-3 combines with J gene TRBJ2-7; TRBD1 aligns across 7 bases. The V and J ends lost 8 bases and 1 base, in that order; junction bases with no gene match: 11. Germline loops: CDR1 MNHEY, CDR2 SVGEGT. The CDR3 runs 15 residues. The CDR3 DNA reads TGTGCCAGCCATGGGGCTGACAGGGCGTCCTACGAGCAGTACTTC. Its protein product is CASHGADRASYEQYF.

By share of the sample, this clonotype is medium-sized. The CDR3 region has the DNA TGTGCCAGCAGTGGACTGGCCGGGGGCGGGAGGGCCTACGAGCAGTACTTC. Translation: CASSGLAGGGRAYEQYF. This rearrangement joins TRBV25-1 to TRBJ2-7; TRBD2 matches at 9 bases. Germline values: CDR1 MGHDK, CDR2 SYGVNS. The CDR3 contains 17 residues. V shed 4 bases and J 2 bases; nucleotides not matched to a gene: 12.

This clonotype has a handful of counts. CDR3 sequence reads: CASSTGQTTNTGELFF. CDR3 nucleotides: TGTGCCAGCAGTACCGGACAGACGACGAACACCGGGGAGCTGTTTTTT. V and J are TRBV12-3 or TRBV12-4 and TRBJ2-2; a possible D gene is TRBD1 (6 bases). The V end lost 5 bases, the J end lost 0 bases, and 13 bases lay between the germline ends. The CDR3 runs 16 residues.

This clonotype has a single count. A clone one base away is much larger, so this may be a read error. This rearrangement joins TRBV10-1 to TRBJ2-2; 14 bases agree with TRBD2. The junction had 6 bases not matched to a gene; V was cut back by 3 bases and J by 6 bases. Germline lookup yields CDR1 WNHNN and CDR2 SYGVQD (reference sequence). This CDR3 has 17 amino acids. The CDR3 reads CASSDSGLAGGAGELFF. CDR3 DNA: TGCGCCAGCAGTGATAGTGGACTAGCGGGAGGAGCCGGGGAGCTGTTTTTT.

This clonotype was observed a handful of times. The rearrangement joins TRBV27 to TRBJ2-3; D gene ambiguous. The V end was cut by 1 base, the J end by 1 base, with 9 bases between. Germline assignment: CDR1 MNHEY and CDR2 SMNVEV (reference sequence). The CDR3 extends over 15 amino acids. CDR3 sequence (DNA): TGTGCCAGCAGTTTATATCCTAGGGGCACAGATACGCAGTATTTT. Protein product: CASSLYPRGTDTQYF.

The chain is built from TRBV15 and TRBJ1-5; D gene uncertain. Trimming took off 7 bases at V and 1 base at J, with 11 bases between the two ends. CDR1 and CDR2 (germline): LNHNV, YYDKDF (reference sequence). This CDR3 comprises 14 residues. The CDR3 sequence is CATKVWESNQPQHF. CDR3 nucleotide sequence: TGTGCCACCAAGGTCTGGGAGAGCAATCAGCCCCAGCATTTT.

The chain carries TRBV19 and TRBJ2-5, with a weak D call TRBD2 (6 bases). This CDR3 contains 16 residues. Trimming shortened V by 1 base and J by 7 bases, and 19 bases separated the two germline ends. Germline V gives CDR1 LNHDA, CDR2 SQIVND (reference sequence). The CDR3: CASSIAPYGPRGTQYF. The CDR3 DNA is TGTGCCAGTAGTATAGCCCCTTATGGGCCGCGGGGGACCCAGTACTTC.

The chain couples TRBV5-1 to TRBJ2-3; 8 nucleotides match TRBD1. J lost 2 bases, V lost 2 bases, and 1 base had no gene match. This CDR3 comprises 14 residues. Per the germline V gene, CDR1 is SGHRS and CDR2 is YFSETQ. CDR3 in amino acids: CASSFQGATDTQYF. As DNA, the CDR3 is TGCGCCAGCAGCTTTCAGGGGGCCACAGATACGCAGTATTTT.

The chain combines TRBV5-6 with TRBJ2-3, with 8 bases matching TRBD2. Germline V lookup: CDR1 SGHDT, CDR2 YYEEEE. The CDR3 extends over 15 amino acids. J was trimmed by 5 bases and V by 9 bases; bases with no gene match: 14. DNA of the CDR3: TGTGCCATCATGCTACCGGGACTAGGGGAAGATACGCAGTATTTT. This codes for CAIMLPGLGEDTQYF.